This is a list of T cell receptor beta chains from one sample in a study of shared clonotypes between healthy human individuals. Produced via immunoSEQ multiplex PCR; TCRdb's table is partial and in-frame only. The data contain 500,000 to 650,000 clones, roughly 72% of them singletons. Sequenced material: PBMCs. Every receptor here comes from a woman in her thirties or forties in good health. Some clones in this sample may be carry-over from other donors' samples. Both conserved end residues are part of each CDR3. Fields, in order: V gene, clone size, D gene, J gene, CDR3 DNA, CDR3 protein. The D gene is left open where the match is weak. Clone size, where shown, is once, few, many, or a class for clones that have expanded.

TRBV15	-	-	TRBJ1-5	TGTGCCACCAGCAGAGATAGGATAAGCAATCAGCCCCAGCATTTT	CATSRDRISNQPQHF
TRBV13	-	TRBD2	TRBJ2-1	TGTGCCACCAAAACTAGCGGGGGCTGGGGTGAGCAGTTCTTC	CATKTSGGWGEQFF
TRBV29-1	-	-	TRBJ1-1	TGCAGCGTCGATTCCGGGACCGAAGTGAACACTGAAGCTTTCTTT	CSVDSGTEVNTEAFF
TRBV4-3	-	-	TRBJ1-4	TGCGCCAGCAGCCCCACCGCTGCAACTAATGAAAAACTGTTTTTT	CASSPTAATNEKLFF
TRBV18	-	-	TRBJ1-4	TGTGCCAGCTCACTAGGCCAAAATGAAAAACTGTTTTTT	CASSLGQNEKLFF
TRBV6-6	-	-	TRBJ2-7	TGTGCCAGCAGTTTGACTGCCTTCTCCTACGAGCAGTACTTC	CASSLTAFSYEQYF
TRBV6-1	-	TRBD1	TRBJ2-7	TGTGCCAGCAGTGTTTGGGACAGGGTGGGCTACGAGCAGTACTTC	CASSVWDRVGYEQYF
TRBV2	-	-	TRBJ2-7	TGTGCCAGCAGGGAAGAGGGCGAGCAGTACTTC	CASREEGEQYF
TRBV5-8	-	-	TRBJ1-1	TGTGCCAGCAGCTTGGCCCTTAGGACCTCGAACACTGAAGCTTTCTTT	CASSLALRTSNTEAFF
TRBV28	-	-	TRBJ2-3	TGTGCCAGCAGTTCCTCGCAAACTAGCACAGATACGCAGTATTTT	CASSSSQTSTDTQYF
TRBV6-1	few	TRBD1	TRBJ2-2	TGTGCCAGCAGTGGATTTAGTGGGACAGCGAACACCGGGGAGCTGTTTTTT	CASSGFSGTANTGELFF
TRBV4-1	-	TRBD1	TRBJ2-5	TGCGCCAGCAGCGCCTGGACAGGGGGGGTAGAGACCCAGTACTTC	CASSAWTGGVETQYF
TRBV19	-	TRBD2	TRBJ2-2	TGTGCCAGTAGCCTCGGGGGGGAGTGGTGGAGTGACACCGGGGAGCTGTTTTTT	CASSLGGEWWSDTGELFF
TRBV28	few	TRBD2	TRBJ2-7	TGTGCCAGCAGTTCGCTAGCGGGCAGGAGCTCCTACGAGCAGTACTTC	CASSSLAGRSSYEQYF
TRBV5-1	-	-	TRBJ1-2	TGCGCCAGCAGCTTGGTCGCGGGGGCGGGCGGCTACACCTTC	CASSLVAGAGGYTF
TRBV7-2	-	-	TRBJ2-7	TGTGCCAGCAGCCGGTGGCGGGGCGAGCAGTACTTC	CASSRWRGEQYF
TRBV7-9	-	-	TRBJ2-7	TGTGCCAGCAGCTCGATGGGGGTGGCCTCCTACGAGCAGTACTTC	CASSSMGVASYEQYF
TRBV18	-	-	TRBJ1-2	TGTGCCAGCTCACCGGAAAAAAACTATGGCTACACCTTC	CASSPEKNYGYTF
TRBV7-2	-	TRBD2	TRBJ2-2	TGTGCCAGCAGCTTATCCCGACTAGCGGCATCTACCGGGGAGCTGTTTTTT	CASSLSRLAASTGELFF
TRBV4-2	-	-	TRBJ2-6	TGTGCCAGCAGCCAAGTAGGGCCTGGGGCCAACGTCCTGACTTTC	CASSQVGPGANVLTF
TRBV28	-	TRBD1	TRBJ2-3	TGTGCCAGCAGTTTGGGACAGGAACGCACAGATACGCAGTATTTT	CASSLGQERTDTQYF
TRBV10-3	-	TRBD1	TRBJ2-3	TGTGCCATCAGTGGCGGACAGGGTATATCAGATACGCAGTATTTT	CAISGGQGISDTQYF
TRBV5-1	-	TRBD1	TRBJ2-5	TGCGCCAGCAGCCCGGGACAGGGGGTGAGTGAGTTGGAGACCCAGTACTTC	CASSPGQGVSELETQYF
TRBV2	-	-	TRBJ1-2	TGTGCCAGCAGACGTACTAAGGGGGAGAACTATGGCTACACCTTC	CASRRTKGENYGYTF
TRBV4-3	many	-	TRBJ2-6	TGCGCCAGCAGCCGTGGCCAAGGCTCTGGGGCCAACGTCCTGACTTTC	CASSRGQGSGANVLTF
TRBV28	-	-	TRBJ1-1	TGTGCCAGCAGCTTGGCTATGGGACATTTGGGGGGAAGTGAAGCTTTCTTT	CASSLAMGHLGGSEAFF
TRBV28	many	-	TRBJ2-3	TGTGCCACCCGAGGCATGGAAACAGATACGCAGTATTTT	CATRGMETDTQYF
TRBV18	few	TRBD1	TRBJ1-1	TGTGCCAGCTCACGACAGGGGAACACTGAAGCTTTCTTT	CASSRQGNTEAFF
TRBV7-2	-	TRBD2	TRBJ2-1	TGTGCCAGCAGCCCCCGCCTAGCGGGAGGGCCTTTCCAGTTCTTC	CASSPRLAGGPFQFF
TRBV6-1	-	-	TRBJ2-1	TGTGCCAGCAGTCAATTACAAGCGGGCAATGAGCAGTTCTTC	CASSQLQAGNEQFF
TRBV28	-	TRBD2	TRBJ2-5	TGTGCCAGCAGTCTCCAACTAGCGGGATTACAAGAGACCCAGTACTTC	CASSLQLAGLQETQYF
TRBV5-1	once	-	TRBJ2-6	TGCGCCAGCAGCCATGGTCTGGCCTCTGGGGCCAACGTCCTGACTTTC	CASSHGLASGANVLTF
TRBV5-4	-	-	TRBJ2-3	TGTGCCAGCAGCTTGGTTGGCGGAGACACAGATACGCAGTATTTT	CASSLVGGDTDTQYF
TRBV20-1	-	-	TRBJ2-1	TGCAGTGCTAGTAAACAGGAGCAGTTCTTC	CSASKQEQFF
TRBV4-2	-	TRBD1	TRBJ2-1	TGTGCCAGCAGCCAAACAGGGGGCGCGGTTTACAATGAGCAGTTCTTC	CASSQTGGAVYNEQFF
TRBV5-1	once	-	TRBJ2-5	TGCGCCAGCAGCTTGGTCCAGGGAAAGGAGACCCAGTACTTC	CASSLVQGKETQYF
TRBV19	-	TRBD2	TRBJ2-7	TGTGCCAGTAGGGGGACTAGCGGCGCTCCGTTCTCCTACGAGCAGTACTTC	CASRGTSGAPFSYEQYF
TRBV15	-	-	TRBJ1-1	TGTGCCACCAGCGGACAGCCGAACACTGAAGCTTTCTTT	CATSGQPNTEAFF
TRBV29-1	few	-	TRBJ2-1	TGCAGCGCCAAACCCAGGGTTGGTGGTGAGCAGTTCTTC	CSAKPRVGGEQFF
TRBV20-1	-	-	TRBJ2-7	TGCAGCGCGACTAGCTCCTACGAGCAGTACTTC	CSATSSYEQYF
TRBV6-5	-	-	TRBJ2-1	TGTGCCAGCAGTTACCGACTAACTAGGGGCAATGAGCAGTTCTTC	CASSYRLTRGNEQFF
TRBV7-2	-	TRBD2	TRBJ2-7	TGTGCCAGCAGCTTAGAATCGGGGGGGCCCTACGAGCAGTACTTC	CASSLESGGPYEQYF
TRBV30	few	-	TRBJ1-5	TGTGCCTGGAGTGTACAAAGCCAGCCCCAGCATTTT	CAWSVQSQPQHF
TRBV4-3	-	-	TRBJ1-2	TGCGCCAGCAAACGCGACAGAAGCAACTATGGCTACACCTTC	CASKRDRSNYGYTF
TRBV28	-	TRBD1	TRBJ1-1	TGTGCCAGCAAGCAGGGGGGCGGGTTTTTGGCTTTCTTT	CASKQGGGFLAFF
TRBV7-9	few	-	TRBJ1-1	TGTGCCAGCACCCAGAACACTGAAGCTTTCTTT	CASTQNTEAFF
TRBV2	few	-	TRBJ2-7	TGTGCCAGCAGTGACGGAGGGAGGGAGCAGTACTTC	CASSDGGREQYF
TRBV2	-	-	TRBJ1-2	TGTGCCAGCAGCTACAGAGGGTCTCCTTCCGGCTACACCTTC	CASSYRGSPSGYTF
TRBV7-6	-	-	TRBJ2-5	TGTGCCAGCAGCTTAGCGTACGTGTGGCAGCCACAAGAGACCCAGTACTTC	CASSLAYVWQPQETQYF
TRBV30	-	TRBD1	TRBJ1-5	TGTGCCTGGAGGGCGCAGGGGGTGGGGCAGCCCCAGCATTTT	CAWRAQGVGQPQHF
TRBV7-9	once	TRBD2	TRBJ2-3	TGTGCCAGTGGGGGGACTACCACAGATACGCAGTATTTT	CASGGTTTDTQYF
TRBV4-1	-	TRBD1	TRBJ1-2	TGCGCCAGCAGCCACCGGGACAGGGACTATGGCTACACCTTC	CASSHRDRDYGYTF
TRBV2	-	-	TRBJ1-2	TGTGCCAGCAGGGGGATAGTCTCTAACTATGGCTACACCTTC	CASRGIVSNYGYTF
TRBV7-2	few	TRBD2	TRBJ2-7	TGTGCCAGCAGCTTAGTGGGCTCAGCGGGAGGGGCGGGGTACGAGCAGTACTTC	CASSLVGSAGGAGYEQYF
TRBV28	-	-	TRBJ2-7	TGTGCCAGCAGTTCCCTCACGTACGAGCAGTACTTC	CASSSLTYEQYF